This TCR beta chain was captured in a study of cytomegalovirus exposure and HLA in healthy donors. This clone has just one count. The PCR ran on 60 Vbeta and 13 Jbeta primers. The table came from immunoSEQ multiplex PCR; TCRdb's copy has only in-frame clones and leaves some out. The sample lists about 63,000 clones; roughly 70% were seen once. Sequenced sample: PBMCs. This clonotype was sampled from a man aged 45 to 65 in good health and CMV-seronegative.

The CDR3 sequence is CAITAGTDYSNTGELFF. The CDR3 region has the DNA TGTGCCATCACCGCCGGGACAGACTATTCGAACACCGGGGAGCTGTTTTTT. The rearrangement links TRBV10-3 to TRBJ2-2, with TRBD1 matching over 7 bases. Germline V gene sequence: CDR1 ENHRY, CDR2 SYGVKD. V lost 7 bases to trimming and J lost 0 bases; unmatched junction nucleotides: 11. The CDR3 spans 17 residues.